The next 14 T cell receptor beta chains were all read from a single sample in a study of blood T cells in healthy people across ages. With a J-beta primer mix and a sample-barcoded 5' primer, a second PCR ran roughly 6 to 12 cycles. TCRdb reprocessed the 5' RACE reads via MiXCR and lists one record per CDR3 protein. The sample records some 760,000 distinct CDR3 sequences, about 25% being singletons. These data were likewise used in another study, on T cells of mothers and their children.

The sequencing sample was made of blood. The receptors were gathered from a boy between 10 and 17 years old in good health.

This clonotype has more than one count but fewer than ten. This rearrangement joins TRBV28 to TRBJ2-1; TRBD1 agrees at 7 bases. The CDR3 runs to 14 residues. Germline CDR1 and CDR2: MDHEN and SYDVKM. The V and J ends lost 3 bases and 6 bases, in that order; junction bases with no gene match: 5. The CDR3 coding sequence is TGTGCCAGCAGTTTCCCAGGGGGTTTCAATGAGCAGTTCTTC. It yields the protein CASSFPGGFNEQFF. Drawing the rest from reference TRBV28 and TRBJ2-1, the complete variable domain is DVKVTQSSRYLVKRTGEKVFLECVQDMDHENMFWYRQDPGLGLRLIYFSYDVKMKEKGDIPEGYSVSREKKERFSLILESASTNQTSMYLCASSFPGGFNEQFFGPGTRLTVL.

This clonotype was seen a few times. V is TRBV7-9 and J is TRBJ2-5; 7 bases are a match to TRBD2. The junction had 12 bases not matched to a gene; V was cut back by 2 bases and J by 3 bases. Germline-derived CDR1 and CDR2 are SEHNR and FQNEAQ (reference sequence). This CDR3 comprises 17 residues. CDR3 region: CASSLPQTGGREETQYF. In DNA form, the CDR3 reads TGTGCCAGCAGCTTACCCCAGACTGGCGGGAGAGAAGAGACCCAGTACTTC.

The chain recombines TRBV6-1 with TRBJ2-3, with D perhaps matching TRBD1 (6 bases). Trimming pared 6 bases from V and 0 bases from J, leaving 13 bases between. CDR1 MNHNS and CDR2 SASEGT come from the germline V gene. The CDR3 has 15 amino acids. The CDR3 sequence is CASRQQDSSTDTQYF. CDR3 bases: TGTGCCAGCAGGCAACAGGACAGCAGCACAGATACGCAGTATTTT.

The CDR3 loop is CASSSSTARSYNEQFF. CDR3 in DNA: TGTGCCAGCAGCTCCTCGACTGCCCGCTCCTACAATGAGCAGTTCTTC. The chain links TRBV7-6 to TRBJ2-1; no clear D gene. The CDR3 loop spans 16 amino acids. Per the germline V gene, CDR1 is SGHVS and CDR2 is FNYEAQ. V lost 4 bases, J lost 0 bases, and 13 bases lay in between.

This chain uses TRBV7-2 with TRBJ2-5; D gene uncertain. Trimming shortened V by 0 bases and J by 5 bases, and 7 bases separated the two germline ends. The V gene's germline CDR1 is SGHTA and CDR2 FQGNSA. This CDR3 is built from 13 residues. CDR3 sequence (DNA): TGTGCCAGCAGCTTAGCGGCTTACGAGACCCAGTACTTC. It translates to CASSLAAYETQYF. Combining the CDR3 with reference TRBV7-2 and TRBJ2-5 gives the whole variable domain GAGVSQSPSNKVTEKGKDVELRCDPISGHTALYWYRQSLGQGLEFLIYFQGNSAPDKSGLPSDRFSAERTGGSVSTLTIQRTQQEDSAVYLCASSLAAYETQYFGPGTRLLVL.

This clonotype was observed a few times. The V and J genes are TRBV25-1 and TRBJ2-5; TRBD2 matches at 8 bases. The J call may not be correct, given that the DNA end is closer to TRBJ2-1. CDR3 length: 14 residues. Germline V CDR1 and CDR2: MGHDK, SYGVNS. This CDR3 is CASSDAGGVREQFF. The CDR3 coding sequence is TGTGCCAGCAGTGATGCGGGAGGAGTTCGTGAGCAGTTCTTC.

This chain links TRBV12-3 or TRBV12-4 with TRBJ2-2; no clear D. The V and J ends lost 3 bases and 5 bases respectively, with 7 bases between them. This CDR3 has 13 amino acids. CDR3 sequence: CASSLQETGELFF. As DNA, the CDR3 is TGTGCCAGCAGTTTGCAAGAAACCGGGGAGCTGTTTTTT.

This clonotype was detected a few times. The CDR3 sequence is CASSFGTSATYEQYF. The CDR3, as DNA: TGTGCCAGCAGCTTCGGGACTAGCGCGACCTACGAGCAGTACTTC. The V and J genes are TRBV7-9 and TRBJ2-7; 10 nucleotides agree with TRBD2. This CDR3 spans 15 amino acids. V lost 3 bases to trimming and J lost 2 bases; unmatched junction nucleotides: 4. CDR1 and CDR2 from the germline V gene are SEHNR and FQNEAQ (reference sequence).

This clonotype was seen only a few times. J is TRBJ2-1 and V is TRBV20-1; TRBD2 might be the D (5 bases). This CDR3 has 13 amino acids. V lost 6 bases and J lost 10, with 19 bases in between. Germline V CDR1 and CDR2: DFQATT, SNEGSKA (reference sequence). The CDR3: CSATEREAREQFF. CDR3 coding DNA: TGCAGTGCAACGGAGAGGGAAGCTAGGGAGCAGTTCTTC.

This clonotype was counted only a few times. This chain joins TRBV2 and TRBJ1-4; a possible D gene is TRBD1 (5 bases). Trimming removed 6 bases at V and 5 bases at J, with 10 bases between. Per the germline V gene, CDR1 is SNHLY and CDR2 is FYNNEI. The CDR3 loop spans 13 amino acids. This CDR3 is CASRGDFNEKLFF. Here the CDR3 DNA reads TGTGCCAGCAGGGGGGACTTCAATGAAAAACTGTTTTTT.

The sample holds many counts of this clonotype. The V and J genes are TRBV6-1 and TRBJ1-2; maybe TRBD1 (5 bases). V was cut by 6 bases and J by 2 bases, with 10 bases left in between. The CDR3 is made up of 13 amino acids. Germline V lookup: CDR1 MNHNS, CDR2 SASEGT. CDR3 amino acids: CASRKSGNYGYTF. DNA for the CDR3: TGTGCCAGCAGGAAGTCAGGGAACTATGGCTACACCTTC.

This chain joins TRBV7-2 and TRBJ1-3, with 11 bases that match TRBD1. The CDR3 is 16 residues long. After removal of 5 bases from V and 1 base from J, the junction contained 4 bases not matched to a gene. CDR1 and CDR2 from the germline V gene are SGHTA and FQGNSA. CDR3 sequence: CASSPGQGGSGNTIYF. CDR3 coding DNA: TGTGCCAGCAGCCCGGGACAGGGGGGATCTGGAAACACCATATATTTT.

This chain uses TRBV12-3 or TRBV12-4 with TRBJ1-1; no clear D gene. The V and J ends lost 7 bases and 5 bases respectively, with 20 bases between them. The length of the CDR3 is 15 residues. The CDR3 DNA follows: TGTGCCAGCAAGGTTTATGGGGTGGGCGAAACTGAAGCTTTCTTT. It specifies CASKVYGVGETEAFF.

This clonotype was counted between two and nine times. The V call is TRBV29-1, the J call TRBJ2-2; 8 nucleotides line up with TRBD2. J was trimmed by 1 base and V by 6 bases; bases with no gene match: 7. Looked up from germline, CDR1 is SQVTM and CDR2 is ANQGSEA. CDR3 size: 15 residues. For the CDR3, the DNA is TGCAGCGTCCCCCGTACTAGCGGGAACACCGGGGAGCTGTTTTTT. Translated: CSVPRTSGNTGELFF.